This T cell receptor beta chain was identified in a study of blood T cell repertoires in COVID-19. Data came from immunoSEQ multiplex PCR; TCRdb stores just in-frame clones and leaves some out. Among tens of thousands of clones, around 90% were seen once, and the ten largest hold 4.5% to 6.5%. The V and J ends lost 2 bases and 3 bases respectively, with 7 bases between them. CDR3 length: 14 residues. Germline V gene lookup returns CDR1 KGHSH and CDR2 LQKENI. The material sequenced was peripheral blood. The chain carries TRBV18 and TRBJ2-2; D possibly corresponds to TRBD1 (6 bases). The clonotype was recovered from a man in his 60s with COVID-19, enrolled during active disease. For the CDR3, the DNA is TGTGCCAGCTCACCAGACAGGTACACCGGGGAGCTGTTTTTT. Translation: CASSPDRYTGELFF.